This T cell receptor beta chain was profiled in a study of T cells in Graves' hyperthyroidism and ophthalmopathy. This clonotype was observed many times. RNA transcripts gave rise to amplified TCR beta CDR3 regions. The HTBI primer set drove a first-round RT-PCR of the TCR CDR3. MiXCR, applied by TCRdb to the multiplex PCR reads, yields one record per CDR3 protein. The table shows hundreds of thousands of distinct CDR3 sequences, with approximately 14% occurring only once. With V trimmed by 4 bases and J by 5 bases, 4 bases remained unmatched. The CDR3 is made up of 15 amino acids. From germline, CDR1 is SGHRS and CDR2 YFSETQ.

This chain uses TRBV5-1 with TRBJ2-1; 12 nucleotides line up with TRBD1. The sequence derives from a woman younger than 30 with Graves' hyperthyroidism that later progressed to Graves' ophthalmopathy. Sequences were obtained from blood. The DNA for the CDR3 is TGCGCCAGCAGCCAGGGACAGGGGGCGCACAATGAGCAGTTCTTC. Amino acid sequence: CASSQGQGAHNEQFF.